The following is a TCR beta chain sequence with its context. Its antigen is unknown. This sample is part of a study of PD-1 blockade in mismatch repair-deficient tumors. The time point denotes: identical roughly 11-day culture without peptide (control). An approximately nine-day in vitro culture was run per each of fewer than ten reactive peptides. Method: immunoSEQ multiplex PCR; TCRdb's copy keeps in-frame clones and lacks some. Found here are over 13,000 clones, more than 75% of them singletons; the top ten hold approximately 10%. The CDR3 has 13 amino acids. CDR1 and CDR2 (germline): SQVTM, ANQGSEA. After removal of 7 bases from V and 2 bases from J, the junction contained 6 bases not matched to a gene.

This material consisted of cells cultured in vitro, taken from a patient treated with pembrolizumab. The chain employs TRBV29-1 and TRBJ2-3, with TRBD2 matching 7 bases. The clonotype comes from an adult with mismatch repair-deficient cancer. The CDR3 DNA reads as TGCAGCGAGCGGGGAGACCCCACAGATACGCAGTATTTT. The encoded protein is CSERGDPTDTQYF.